This T cell receptor beta chain was profiled in a study of shared clonotypes between healthy human individuals. Findings and caveats of the study: Rarefaction demonstrated incomplete sorted-subset sequencing despite large depth. There were few donors, and this limited the genetic and exposure-history diversity represented.

CD45RO negativity and positive selection for CCR7 defined naive CD8 cells, a population that excluded terminally differentiated effector memory CD45RA+ cells. The donors were adults (healthy and HIV-negative) with no recent acute infections or vaccinations. Libraries were prepared by immunoSEQ multiplex PCR; TCRdb keeps only in-frame clonotypes and omits some of them. The sample records roughly 650,000 clones, approximately 96% being singletons. The CDR3 length is 11 residues. Germline loops: CDR1 MNHEY, CDR2 SMNVEV (reference sequence). The V gene lost 3 bases and the J gene lost 5 bases, with 3 bases spanning the gap. The count of this clone is one. Its antigen is not identified.

The sequencing sample was made of naive CD8+ T cells sorted from blood. This sequence joins TRBV27 and TRBJ2-3; D is unresolved. This TCR derives from a woman in her thirties in good health. In nucleotides, the CDR3 is TGTGCCAGCAGTTTTAGAGATACGCAGTATTTT. This encodes CASSFRDTQYF.